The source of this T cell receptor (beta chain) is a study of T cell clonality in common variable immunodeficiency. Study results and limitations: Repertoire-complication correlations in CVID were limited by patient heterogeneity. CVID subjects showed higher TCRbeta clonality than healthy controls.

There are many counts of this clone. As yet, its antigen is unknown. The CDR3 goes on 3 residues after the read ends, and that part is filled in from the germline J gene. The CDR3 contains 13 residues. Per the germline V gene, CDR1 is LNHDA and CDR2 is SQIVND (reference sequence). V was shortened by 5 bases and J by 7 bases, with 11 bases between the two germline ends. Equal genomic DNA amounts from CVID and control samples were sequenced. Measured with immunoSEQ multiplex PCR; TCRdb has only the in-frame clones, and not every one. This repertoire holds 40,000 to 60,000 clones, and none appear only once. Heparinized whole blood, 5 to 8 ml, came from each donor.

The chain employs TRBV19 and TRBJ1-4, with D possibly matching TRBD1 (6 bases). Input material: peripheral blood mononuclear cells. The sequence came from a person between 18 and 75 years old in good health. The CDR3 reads CASSPLDSEKLFF. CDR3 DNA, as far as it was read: TGTGCCAGTAGTCCGTTGGACAGTGAAAAA.